The 23 T cell receptor beta chains given below trace back to one sample, sequenced in a study of radiotherapy plus CTLA-4 blockade in lung cancer. Produced via immunoSEQ multiplex PCR; TCRdb's table is partial and in-frame only. Here the sample spans around 63,000 clones, approximately 79% being singletons. This specimen was peripheral blood, taken from a patient treated with radiotherapy plus ipilimumab. The receptors shown here come from a human donor with non-small cell lung cancer whose response to radiotherapy plus ipilimumab could not be evaluated. Some clones in this sample may be carry-over from other donors' samples.

In DNA form, the CDR3 reads TGTGCCAGCAGCTTTTCTGGGACAGCCGGGGAGCAGTACTTC. It yields the protein CASSFSGTAGEQYF. The chain uses TRBV7-9 and TRBJ2-7, with TRBD1 matching over 7 bases. This CDR3 comprises 14 residues. The germline CDR1 and CDR2 sequences are SEHNR and FQNEAQ (reference sequence). V was clipped by 3 bases and J by 7 bases; unmatched bases: 9.

V gene TRBV7-2 combines with J gene TRBJ1-2; 9 nucleotides align to TRBD1. V trimming: 5 bases; J trimming: 7 bases; junction bases outside the gene matches: 2. CDR3 length: 12 amino acids. Germline V gene data show CDR1 as SGHTA and CDR2 as FQGNSA. For the CDR3, the DNA is TGTGCCAGCAGCATACAGGGGGCTGGCTACACCTTC. Translating gives CASSIQGAGYTF.

The V gene is TRBV6-1, the J gene TRBJ2-7; TRBD1 agrees at 7 bases. With 7 bases clipped from V and 7 bases from J, the junction kept 13 bases outside the gene matches. Germline CDR1 is MNHNS and CDR2 is SASEGT. The length of the CDR3 is 14 residues. The CDR3 DNA is TGTGCCAGCAAATCTGTGACAGGGATCCTGGAGCAGTACTTC. Its translation: CASKSVTGILEQYF.

In DNA, the CDR3 is TGTGCCAGCAGTGAAGCAAGCGGGAGTTTCAATCAGCCCCAGCATTTT. Translated: CASSEASGSFNQPQHF. The chain carries TRBV6-1 and TRBJ1-5; D unresolved. The CDR3 has 16 amino acids. Germline lookup yields CDR1 MNHNS and CDR2 SASEGT. V dropped 0 bases and J dropped 3 bases, with 12 bases sitting between them.

J is TRBJ1-5 and V is TRBV2; TRBD1 might be the D (5 bases). Germline V gene sequence: CDR1 SNHLY, CDR2 FYNNEI. The germline V and J ends were trimmed by 4 bases and 7 bases, with 14 bases remaining between them. This CDR3 comprises 14 residues. The CDR3 reads CASSGVGVGQPQHF. In nucleotides, the CDR3 is TGTGCCAGCAGTGGGGTAGGGGTGGGGCAGCCCCAGCATTTT.

The J gene is TRBJ2-2, the V gene TRBV7-9; 8 bases are a match to TRBD1. The germline gives CDR1 SEHNR, CDR2 FQNEAQ (reference sequence). The CDR3 is 16 residues long. Unmatched junction bases numbered 10, after V lost 5 bases and J lost 5 bases. For the CDR3, the DNA is TGTGCCAGCAGCCCAGACGGGACAGGTAGAACCGGGGAGCTGTTTTTT. Translated: CASSPDGTGRTGELFF. Complete variable domain (other parts from reference TRBV7-9 and TRBJ2-2): DTGVSQNPRHKITKRGQNVTFRCDPISEHNRLYWYRQTLGQGPEFLTYFQNEAQLEKSRLLSDRFSAERPKGSFSTLEIQRTEQGDSAMYLCASSPDGTGRTGELFFGEGSRLTVL.

This chain links TRBV7-8 with TRBJ2-3, with a tentative D call TRBD2 (6 bases). Trimming removed 5 bases at V and 6 bases at J, with 15 bases between. This CDR3 spans 14 amino acids. Germline assignment: CDR1 SGHVS and CDR2 FQNEAQ. The CDR3 protein is CASSLQRRGDTQYF. DNA of the CDR3: TGTGCCAGCAGCCTGCAGCGACGGGGGGATACGCAGTATTTT. Using reference TRBV7-8 and TRBJ2-3 for the parts outside the CDR3, the full variable domain is GAGVSQSPRYKVAKRGQDVALRCDPISGHVSLFWYQQALGQGPEFLTYFQNEAQLDKSGLPSDRFFAERPEGSVSTLKIQRTQQEDSAVYLCASSLQRRGDTQYFGPGTRLTVL.

The gene calls are TRBV6-6 and TRBJ2-5, with 9 nucleotides matching TRBD2. The CDR3 length is 15 residues. V lost 6 bases, J lost 2 bases, and 7 bases stayed unmatched. Germline CDR1 MNHNY, CDR2 SVGAGI (reference sequence). CDR3 DNA sequence: TGTGCCAGCAGAGGAGCCAGCGGGGGGCAAGAGACCCAGTACTTC. This sequence encodes CASRGASGGQETQYF.

In this sample, this clone turned up once. The chain joins TRBV4-1 to TRBJ2-3; 11 bases are a match to TRBD2. The germline V gene encodes CDR1 MGHRA and CDR2 YSYEKL. V lost 1 base, J lost 5 bases, and 20 bases stayed unmatched. The CDR3 loop spans 21 amino acids. The chain's CDR3 is CASSQGTGGFTSGGRGDTQYF. The CDR3 DNA sequence: TGCGCCAGCAGCCAAGGAACAGGAGGTTTTACTAGCGGGGGCCGGGGAGATACGCAGTATTTT.

The chain links TRBV13 to TRBJ2-2, with a weak D call TRBD2 (6 bases). Trimming left V 5 bases short and J 3 bases short, with 13 bases between. The CDR3 loop spans 15 amino acids. Germline lookup yields CDR1 PRHDT and CDR2 FYEKMQ (reference sequence). CDR3 DNA sequence: TGTGCCAGCAGCCGACGACTAGGGGACACCGGGGAGCTGTTTTTT. This sequence encodes CASSRRLGDTGELFF.

The J gene is TRBJ2-3, the V gene TRBV11-1; no clear D. The CDR3 has 13 residues. The ends were cut back, 7 bases at V and 3 bases at J, with 11 bases in the middle. CDR1 is SGHAT and CDR2 is FQDESV in the germline V gene (reference sequence). The CDR3 is CASKQFNTDTQYF. CDR3 nucleotides: TGTGCCAGCAAACAGTTTAATACAGATACGCAGTATTTT.

This clone was counted between two and nine times. V is TRBV15 and J is TRBJ1-2; TRBD1 matches 7 bases. With 0 bases clipped from V and 2 bases from J, the junction kept 9 bases outside the gene matches. This CDR3 has 17 residues. CDR1 LNHNV and CDR2 YYDKDF come from the germline V gene (reference sequence). CDR3 protein: CATSRDGFDRVNYGYTF. Written as DNA, the CDR3 is TGTGCCACCAGCAGAGATGGTTTTGACAGGGTGAACTATGGCTACACCTTC.

In this sample, this clone turned up a few times. The gene calls are TRBV6-4 and TRBJ2-3; TRBD2 aligns across 12 bases. Germline V gives CDR1 MRHNA, CDR2 SNTAGT. This CDR3 region has 16 residues. V shed 4 bases, J shed 4 bases, and the junction held 6 bases outside the gene matches. The CDR3 DNA is TGTGCCAGCAGTGCATCGACTAGCGGGGGCTCAGATACGCAGTATTTT. This sequence encodes CASSASTSGGSDTQYF.

The chain combines TRBV6-1 with TRBJ1-5; 7 bases agree with TRBD1. The trim removed 6 bases at V and 4 bases at J, leaving 6 bases unmatched. The V gene's germline CDR1 is MNHNS and CDR2 SASEGT. This CDR3 has 14 residues. As DNA, the CDR3 is TGTGCCAGCAGACGCGGACAGGCAAATCAGCCCCAGCATTTT. Protein sequence: CASRRGQANQPQHF.

V is TRBV6-5 and J is TRBJ1-2; 9 bases map to TRBD1. Germline V gene lookup returns CDR1 MNHEY and CDR2 SVGAGI. With 4 bases clipped from V and 3 bases from J, the junction kept 3 bases outside the gene matches. CDR3 length: 14 residues. The CDR3 is CASSFRDRDYGYTF. The CDR3 DNA sequence: TGTGCCAGCAGTTTCCGGGACAGGGACTATGGCTACACCTTC.

The chain has TRBV6-1 and TRBJ2-7; 8 bases line up with TRBD1. The CDR3 extends over 14 amino acids. The junction had 4 bases not matched to a gene; V was cut back by 6 bases and J by 0 bases. Germline-derived CDR1 and CDR2 are MNHNS and SASEGT. The CDR3 here is CASRTGTGSYEQYF. The CDR3 DNA reads as TGTGCCAGCAGGACCGGGACAGGCTCCTACGAGCAGTACTTC.

The gene calls are TRBV5-4 and TRBJ2-6, with D possibly being TRBD1 (7 bases). CDR1 and CDR2 (germline): SGHNT, YYREEE (reference sequence). The CDR3 runs 17 residues. V gave up 4 bases and J gave up 2 bases, with 16 bases separating them. The CDR3, as DNA: TGTGCCAGCAGCCCCCCAGGGGGGAATACTGGGGCCAACGTCCTGACTTTC. Translation gives CASSPPGGNTGANVLTF.

The chain recombines TRBV7-2 with TRBJ1-5, with 7 positions matching TRBD1. The V and J ends lost 2 bases and 5 bases, in that order; junction bases with no gene match: 6. The CDR3 has 15 amino acids. Per the germline V gene, CDR1 is SGHTA and CDR2 is FQGNSA. The CDR3 nucleotides read TGTGCCAGCAGCTTAATGGGACAGCGTTATCAGCCCCAGCATTTT. Its protein product is CASSLMGQRYQPQHF.

J is TRBJ1-1 and V is TRBV19, with 9 bases matching TRBD1. The V and J ends lost 7 bases and 8 bases, in that order; junction bases with no gene match: 8. This CDR3 region has 13 residues. Germline V gene lookup returns CDR1 LNHDA and CDR2 SQIVND (reference sequence). CDR3 DNA sequence: TGTGCCAGTACTACAACAGGGGGCGCGGAAGCTTTCTTT. This codes for CASTTTGGAEAFF.

The chain uses TRBV7-9 and TRBJ1-2, with a weak D call TRBD1 (6 bases). Germline assignment: CDR1 SEHNR and CDR2 FQNEAQ (reference sequence). The CDR3 is made up of 18 amino acids. The germline V and J ends were trimmed by 4 bases and 6 bases, with 27 bases remaining between them. The CDR3 loop is CASSSPQQWGGLADGYTF. The CDR3 region has the DNA TGTGCCAGCAGCTCCCCGCAACAGTGGGGGGGCTTGGCGGATGGCTACACCTTC.

The chain employs TRBV10-3 and TRBJ2-2; TRBD1 is a possible D gene (6 bases). The CDR3 spans 15 residues. The germline V gene encodes CDR1 ENHRY and CDR2 SYGVKD. The ends were cut back, 4 bases at V and 3 bases at J, with 12 bases in the middle. The CDR3 loop is CAISAWGLDTGELFF. The DNA for the CDR3 is TGTGCCATCAGTGCGTGGGGGCTGGACACCGGGGAGCTGTTTTTT.

The rearrangement uses TRBV5-1 and TRBJ2-7, with no clear D. Trimming removed 1 base at V and 3 bases at J, with 11 bases between. This CDR3 is 14 amino acids long. CDR1 SGHRS and CDR2 YFSETQ come from the germline V gene. In nucleotides, the CDR3 is TGCGCCAGCAGCTTGCTCACAGAAGACTACGAGCAGTACTTC. Translation: CASSLLTEDYEQYF.

The V gene is TRBV29-1, the J gene TRBJ2-5; the D gene is possibly TRBD1 (5 bases). V was trimmed by 6 bases and J by 5 bases, leaving 28 bases between them. This CDR3 is built from 17 residues. Germline V gene lookup returns CDR1 SQVTM and CDR2 ANQGSEA. The CDR3 sequence is CSVRRAVSPRAGETQYF. DNA of the CDR3: TGCAGCGTGAGAAGGGCAGTTAGTCCTCGGGCAGGGGAGACCCAGTACTTC.